Listed below are T cell receptor beta chains from one sample, sequenced in a study of OX40 agonist ivuxolimab in advanced cancers. The method was immunoSEQ multiplex PCR; TCRdb's version includes in-frame clones alone and lacks a portion of them. The sample lists around 7,000 clones; around three quarters were seen once. Sequenced material: CD4+ or CD8+ T cells sorted from blood, taken in a trial of the OX40 agonist ivuxolimab. The receptors come from an adult with an advanced solid tumor such as melanoma, head and neck, liver or kidney cancer. CDR3s include the opening cysteine and the closing phenylalanine or tryptophan. Fields, in order: J gene, D gene, clone size, V gene, CDR3 length, CDR3 protein, CDR3 DNA. A D gene is named only where the DNA matches it firmly. Expanded clones get a size class; other rows say once, few or many, or leave the size out.

j_call: TRBJ2-2; d_call: -; clone_size: -; v_call: TRBV4-1; cdr3_length: 14; cdr3_aa: CASSGGANSGELFF; cdr3_nt: TGCGCCAGCAGTGGAGGGGCGAATTCCGGGGAGCTGTTTTTT
j_call: TRBJ2-3; d_call: -; clone_size: few; v_call: TRBV11-2; cdr3_length: 15; cdr3_aa: CASSFQGQRADTQYF; cdr3_nt: TGTGCCAGCAGCTTCCAGGGTCAACGCGCAGATACGCAGTATTTT
j_call: TRBJ2-7; d_call: -; clone_size: -; v_call: TRBV6-5; cdr3_length: 14; cdr3_aa: CASSYAGTLNEQYF; cdr3_nt: TGTGCCAGCAGTTACGCAGGGACCCTCAACGAGCAGTACTTC
j_call: TRBJ2-1; d_call: TRBD2; clone_size: -; v_call: TRBV5-1; cdr3_length: 16; cdr3_aa: CASSFSGNDPYNEQFF; cdr3_nt: TGCGCCAGCAGCTTCAGCGGGAATGACCCCTACAATGAGCAGTTCTTC
j_call: TRBJ2-3; d_call: -; clone_size: -; v_call: TRBV29-1; cdr3_length: 13; cdr3_aa: CSVLAGSGDTQYF; cdr3_nt: TGCAGCGTTCTGGCCGGAAGCGGAGATACGCAGTATTTT
j_call: TRBJ1-6; d_call: -; clone_size: -; v_call: TRBV7-9; cdr3_length: 15; cdr3_aa: CASSSLGGSNSPLHF; cdr3_nt: TGTGCCAGCAGCTCACTGGGGGGCAGTAATTCACCCCTCCACTTT
j_call: TRBJ2-3; d_call: -; clone_size: -; v_call: TRBV27; cdr3_length: 14; cdr3_aa: CASSLFAGADTQYF; cdr3_nt: TGTGCCAGCAGTTTATTTGCAGGGGCAGATACGCAGTATTTT
j_call: TRBJ2-1; d_call: -; clone_size: -; v_call: TRBV5-6; cdr3_length: 16; cdr3_aa: CASSREQGGSYNEQFF; cdr3_nt: TGTGCCAGCAGCCGCGAACAGGGCGGCTCCTACAATGAGCAGTTCTTC
j_call: TRBJ1-1; d_call: -; clone_size: -; v_call: TRBV6-5; cdr3_length: 14; cdr3_aa: CASSYSPANTEAFF; cdr3_nt: TGTGCCAGCAGTTACTCCCCAGCCAACACTGAAGCTTTCTTT
j_call: TRBJ2-1; d_call: TRBD2; clone_size: few; v_call: TRBV9; cdr3_length: 15; cdr3_aa: CASSGEAGVYNEQFF; cdr3_nt: TGTGCCAGCAGCGGGGAAGCGGGAGTGTACAATGAGCAGTTCTTC
j_call: TRBJ2-7; d_call: -; clone_size: -; v_call: TRBV18; cdr3_length: 15; cdr3_aa: CASSPPGTYSYEQYF; cdr3_nt: TGTGCCAGCTCACCACCCGGGACTTATTCCTACGAGCAGTACTTC
j_call: TRBJ1-1; d_call: -; clone_size: few; v_call: TRBV6-6; cdr3_length: 12; cdr3_aa: CASSYAQGEAFF; cdr3_nt: TGTGCCAGCAGTTACGCACAGGGTGAAGCTTTCTTT
j_call: TRBJ2-5; d_call: -; clone_size: -; v_call: TRBV28; cdr3_length: 14; cdr3_aa: CASTLGQFKGTQYF; cdr3_nt: TGTGCCAGCACCCTTGGACAGTTTAAAGGGACCCAGTACTTC
j_call: TRBJ2-1; d_call: -; clone_size: -; v_call: TRBV19; cdr3_length: 10; cdr3_aa: CASSIEEQFF; cdr3_nt: TGTGCCAGTAGTATAGAGGAGCAGTTCTTC
j_call: TRBJ1-1; d_call: -; clone_size: -; v_call: TRBV7-2; cdr3_length: 18; cdr3_aa: CASSSLNRDLLWDTEAFF; cdr3_nt: TGTGCCAGCAGCTCTTTGAACCGGGACCTCCTATGGGACACTGAAGCTTTCTTT
j_call: TRBJ1-6; d_call: -; clone_size: -; v_call: TRBV30; cdr3_length: 15; cdr3_aa: CAWTRQASYNSPLHF; cdr3_nt: TGTGCCTGGACTAGACAGGCCTCCTATAATTCACCCCTCCACTTT
j_call: TRBJ2-4; d_call: TRBD1; clone_size: few; v_call: TRBV19; cdr3_length: 14; cdr3_aa: CASSSGTGVTIQYF; cdr3_nt: TGTGCCAGTAGCTCCGGGACAGGGGTCACCATTCAGTACTTC
j_call: TRBJ2-2; d_call: TRBD1; clone_size: medium-sized; v_call: TRBV2; cdr3_length: 17; cdr3_aa: CASSLPRDRAGTGELFF; cdr3_nt: TGTGCCAGCAGCCTACCACGGGACAGGGCAGGCACCGGGGAGCTGTTTTTT
j_call: TRBJ2-3; d_call: -; clone_size: -; v_call: TRBV7-9; cdr3_length: 14; cdr3_aa: CASSSLGLTDTQYF; cdr3_nt: TGTGCCAGCAGCTCCCTGGGGCTTACAGATACGCAGTATTTT
j_call: TRBJ2-2; d_call: -; clone_size: -; v_call: TRBV4-1; cdr3_length: 16; cdr3_aa: CASSHVLASGAGELFF; cdr3_nt: TGCGCCAGCAGCCACGTGTTGGCCTCCGGGGCCGGGGAGCTGTTTTTT
j_call: TRBJ2-5; d_call: -; clone_size: medium-sized; v_call: TRBV9; cdr3_length: 15; cdr3_aa: CASTRTGKGKETQYF; cdr3_nt: TGTGCCAGCACGCGCACGGGGAAGGGGAAAGAGACCCAGTACTTC
j_call: TRBJ1-2; d_call: -; clone_size: -; v_call: TRBV29-1; cdr3_length: 15; cdr3_aa: CSVFPLDPSLYGYTF; cdr3_nt: TGCAGCGTCTTCCCCCTGGACCCGTCCTTATATGGCTACACCTTC
j_call: TRBJ1-1; d_call: -; clone_size: -; v_call: TRBV9; cdr3_length: 13; cdr3_aa: CASRDGSQTEAFF; cdr3_nt: TGTGCCAGCAGGGACGGGTCTCAGACTGAAGCTTTCTTT
j_call: TRBJ1-1; d_call: -; clone_size: -; v_call: TRBV6-1; cdr3_length: 14; cdr3_aa: CASSELDKNTEAFF; cdr3_nt: TGTGCCAGCAGTGAATTGGACAAGAACACTGAAGCTTTCTTT
j_call: TRBJ2-3; d_call: -; clone_size: -; v_call: TRBV27; cdr3_length: 14; cdr3_aa: CASSPTLSTDTQYF; cdr3_nt: TGTGCCAGCAGCCCAACGCTAAGCACAGATACGCAGTATTTT
j_call: TRBJ2-7; d_call: -; clone_size: few; v_call: TRBV6-1; cdr3_length: 18; cdr3_aa: CASSENPPPGLTSFWQYF; cdr3_nt: TGTGCCAGCAGTGAAAACCCCCCCCCAGGATTGACCTCTTTTTGGCAGTACTTC
j_call: TRBJ2-1; d_call: TRBD1; clone_size: -; v_call: TRBV4-1; cdr3_length: 16; cdr3_aa: CASSQTPGQEGNEQFF; cdr3_nt: TGCGCCAGCAGCCAAACACCGGGACAGGAAGGAAATGAGCAGTTCTTC
j_call: TRBJ2-7; d_call: TRBD2; clone_size: -; v_call: TRBV19; cdr3_length: 15; cdr3_aa: CASSTLPGTTYEQYF; cdr3_nt: TGTGCCAGTAGTACCCTTCCCGGGACTACCTACGAGCAGTACTTC
j_call: TRBJ2-7; d_call: -; clone_size: -; v_call: TRBV5-1; cdr3_length: 12; cdr3_aa: CASSLSPYEQYF; cdr3_nt: TGCGCCAGCAGCTTGAGCCCGTACGAGCAGTACTTC
j_call: TRBJ2-1; d_call: -; clone_size: -; v_call: TRBV7-9; cdr3_length: 15; cdr3_aa: CASSLQGSPYNEQFF; cdr3_nt: TGTGCCAGCAGCTTACAGGGGAGTCCCTACAATGAGCAGTTCTTC
j_call: TRBJ2-5; d_call: TRBD1; clone_size: -; v_call: TRBV4-1; cdr3_length: 16; cdr3_aa: CASSQETTGAQETQYF; cdr3_nt: TGCGCCAGCAGCCAAGAAACGACAGGGGCCCAAGAGACCCAGTACTTC
j_call: TRBJ2-7; d_call: TRBD2; clone_size: medium-sized; v_call: TRBV9; cdr3_length: 17; cdr3_aa: CASSPVGREGLYYEQYF; cdr3_nt: TGTGCCAGCAGTCCCGTGGGGCGGGAGGGCCTTTATTACGAGCAGTACTTC
j_call: TRBJ2-7; d_call: TRBD2; clone_size: few; v_call: TRBV2; cdr3_length: 15; cdr3_aa: CASRELAGELYEQYF; cdr3_nt: TGTGCCAGCAGAGAACTAGCGGGGGAGCTATACGAGCAGTACTTC